Listed below are T cell receptor beta chains from one sample, sequenced in a study of human T cells and chemical hapten exposure. MiXCR was run by TCRdb on the RACE reads, yielding one entry per CDR3 protein. The data contain about 160,000 distinct CDR3 sequences, roughly a quarter of them singletons. Here the sequenced sample was whole blood, taken in connection with sensitization to the hapten diphenylcyclopropenone (DPC). These TCRs come from a woman under 30 with alopecia areata. Some clones in this sample may be carry-over from other donors' samples. The CDR3 runs from the conserved cysteine through the conserved F or W. The D gene is left open where the match is weak. Clone size, where shown, is once, few, many, or a class for clones that have expanded.

D | J | V | size | DNA | CDR3
NA | TRBJ2-3 | TRBV10-2 | NA | TGCGCCAGCAGTGAAATTGGACGGAGCACAGATACGCAGTATTTT | CASSEIGRSTDTQYF
NA | TRBJ1-4 | TRBV20-1 | NA | TGCAGTGGTGGAACAACTAATGAAAAACTGTTTTTT | CSGGTTNEKLFF
TRBD2 | TRBJ2-7 | TRBV4-1 | few | TGCGCCAGCAGCCTCGGGGGGACGCTTTCCTACGAGCAGTACTTC | CASSLGGTLSYEQYF
TRBD1 | TRBJ2-7 | TRBV3-1 | NA | TGTGCCAGCAGCTCAACTTGGGGGACAGGCGAAGACGAGCAGTACTTC | CASSSTWGTGEDEQYF
TRBD2 | TRBJ2-3 | TRBV12-3/TRBV12-4 | NA | TGTGCCAGCGCCCGGGGGGGCAAATCGGATACGCAGTATTTT | CASARGGKSDTQYF
NA | TRBJ2-2 | TRBV20-1 | few | TGCAGTGCTAGAGATTCCGGGGAGCTGTTTTTT | CSARDSGELFF
NA | TRBJ1-4 | TRBV25-1 | NA | TGTGCCAGCAGTCCCCGGGTTGCAGACGATAATGAAAAACTGTTTTTT | CASSPRVADDNEKLFF
NA | TRBJ2-1 | TRBV20-1 | NA | TGCAGTGCCACGGGACCCTACAATGAGCAGTTCTTC | CSATGPYNEQFF
TRBD1 | TRBJ1-1 | TRBV7-9 | few | TGTGCCAGCAGCTTTTCGACAGGGGTTAACACTGAAGCTTTCTTT | CASSFSTGVNTEAFF
NA | TRBJ2-5 | TRBV7-3 | NA | TGTGCCAGCAGCTTAAACCTGGGAGAGACCCAGTACTTC | CASSLNLGETQYF
NA | TRBJ2-1 | TRBV7-2 | NA | TGTGCCAGCAGCCCTGACCGGCACTCCTACAATGAGCAGTTCTTC | CASSPDRHSYNEQFF
TRBD1 | TRBJ2-2 | TRBV15 | NA | TGTGCCACCAGCAGAGCGGACCCAGGGGGCACCGGGGAGCTGTTTTTT | CATSRADPGGTGELFF
TRBD2 | TRBJ2-5 | TRBV11-2 | few | TGTGCCAGCAGCTTAGAACTAGCGGAGAAGACCCAGTACTTC | CASSLELAEKTQYF
TRBD2 | TRBJ2-2 | TRBV4-2 | few | TGTGCCAGCAGTCGAGCGGGGGGGAACACCGGGGAGCTGTTTTTT | CASSRAGGNTGELFF
TRBD1 | TRBJ1-1 | TRBV28 | many | TGTGCCAGCAGGGGGGACAGGAACACTGAAGCTTTCTTT | CASRGDRNTEAFF
NA | TRBJ2-3 | TRBV18 | few | TGTGCCAGCTCACCCGGGGGGCCTGGCACAGATACGCAGTATTTT | CASSPGGPGTDTQYF
TRBD2 | TRBJ2-3 | TRBV4-3 | NA | TGCGCCAGCAGCCATTTGGGGGCTAGCGGGGGCCCACGGGATACGCAGTATTTT | CASSHLGASGGPRDTQYF
TRBD2 | TRBJ2-3 | TRBV6-5 | NA | TGTGCCAGCAGCTTGACGACTAGCGGGGGTGCAGATACGCAGTATTTT | CASSLTTSGGADTQYF
NA | TRBJ2-5 | TRBV7-2 | few | TGTGCCAGCAGCAATCCAGAGACCCAGTACTTC | CASSNPETQYF
TRBD2 | TRBJ2-3 | TRBV6-2/TRBV6-3 | NA | TGTGCCATCTCGACTAGCGGGGAGGCAGATACGCAGTATTTT | CAISTSGEADTQYF
NA | TRBJ1-1 | TRBV27 | NA | TGTGCCAGCAGTTTCGTTAGGTGGACTGAAGCTTTCTTT | CASSFVRWTEAFF
NA | TRBJ1-3 | TRBV7-9 | few | TGTGCCAGCAGCTTTGGGGGCGCAGGAAACACCATATATTTT | CASSFGGAGNTIYF
NA | TRBJ1-5 | TRBV12-3/TRBV12-4 | few | TGTGCCAGCAGTTTCTTTGGGGAGCCCCAGCATTTT | CASSFFGEPQHF
NA | TRBJ2-2 | TRBV29-1 | NA | TGCAGCGTTGCCCCAGGCATGGAAACCGGGGAGCTGTTTTTT | CSVAPGMETGELFF
NA | TRBJ2-2 | TRBV14 | NA | TGTGCCAGCAGCCAAGCGGGGGGCGCCGGGGAGCTGTTTTTT | CASSQAGGAGELFF
NA | TRBJ2-6 | TRBV28 | few | TGTGCCAGCAGTCCCCCGTCGGCTGGGGCCAACGTCCTGACTTTC | CASSPPSAGANVLTF
TRBD2 | TRBJ2-7 | TRBV6-6 | NA | TGTGCCAGCAGTTACCCCACTAGCGGGAGGGCCTACGAGCAGTACTTC | CASSYPTSGRAYEQYF
TRBD1 | TRBJ2-1 | TRBV29-1 | few | TGCAGCGTTGCCCTATGGGGGACAGGGATGAGGAATGAGCAGTTCTTC | CSVALWGTGMRNEQFF